These T cell receptor beta chains were read from a single sample in a study. MiXCR, applied by TCRdb to the 5' RACE reads, yields one record per CDR3 protein. The sample carries tens of thousands of distinct CDR3 sequences, roughly a quarter recorded once. The source material was tumor-infiltrating naive CD4+ T cells sorted from the breast tumor. Receptors originate from a female donor with breast cancer. Each CDR3 is given with its conserved first and last residue. Each record gives: V gene, J gene, D gene, CDR3 protein. A D gene is named only where the DNA matches it firmly.

v_gene: TRBV2; j_gene: TRBJ2-7; d_gene: .; CDR3aa: CASSEFVTSYEQYF
v_gene: TRBV9; j_gene: TRBJ1-5; d_gene: TRBD1; CDR3aa: CASSPETGRDQPQHF
v_gene: TRBV4-1; j_gene: TRBJ2-1; d_gene: .; CDR3aa: CASSQERDNEQFF
v_gene: TRBV4-2; j_gene: TRBJ2-1; d_gene: .; CDR3aa: CASSQAHRDGEQFF
v_gene: TRBV27; j_gene: TRBJ2-7; d_gene: TRBD1; CDR3aa: CAARRAGGSYEQYF
v_gene: TRBV4-1; j_gene: TRBJ2-4; d_gene: .; CDR3aa: CASSQDSGTAKNIQYF
v_gene: TRBV7-2; j_gene: TRBJ1-2; d_gene: .; CDR3aa: CASSLVGHGYTF
v_gene: TRBV27; j_gene: TRBJ2-7; d_gene: .; CDR3aa: CASSLNPRLVYEQYF
v_gene: TRBV10-1; j_gene: TRBJ2-5; d_gene: TRBD2; CDR3aa: CASSGGTQETQYF
v_gene: TRBV2; j_gene: TRBJ1-1; d_gene: .; CDR3aa: CASSKQGSTEAFF
v_gene: TRBV25-1; j_gene: TRBJ2-5; d_gene: .; CDR3aa: CASSEDLLGGLGETQYF
v_gene: TRBV12-3/TRBV12-4; j_gene: TRBJ2-1; d_gene: TRBD2; CDR3aa: CASTTSGSFHEQFF
v_gene: TRBV12-3/TRBV12-4; j_gene: TRBJ1-3; d_gene: .; CDR3aa: CASSPDGARRNTIYF
v_gene: TRBV5-1; j_gene: TRBJ2-5; d_gene: .; CDR3aa: CASSLVGGHQETQYF
v_gene: TRBV12-3/TRBV12-4; j_gene: TRBJ2-7; d_gene: .; CDR3aa: CASSFDLGAVPSEQYF
v_gene: TRBV6-6; j_gene: TRBJ1-1; d_gene: .; CDR3aa: CASSYPPGVNTEAFF
v_gene: TRBV20-1; j_gene: TRBJ2-3; d_gene: .; CDR3aa: CSAREFGLTLIDTQYF
v_gene: TRBV11-2; j_gene: TRBJ2-1; d_gene: .; CDR3aa: CASSLRYTVYSYNEQFF
v_gene: TRBV10-1; j_gene: TRBJ2-1; d_gene: .; CDR3aa: CASGTPNEQFF
v_gene: TRBV24-1; j_gene: TRBJ1-2; d_gene: .; CDR3aa: CATSDSFYGYTF
v_gene: TRBV18; j_gene: TRBJ2-5; d_gene: .; CDR3aa: CASSPRSAGTQETQYF
v_gene: TRBV9; j_gene: TRBJ1-5; d_gene: TRBD1; CDR3aa: CASSSHTGASNQPQHF
v_gene: TRBV20-1; j_gene: TRBJ1-1; d_gene: TRBD1; CDR3aa: CSARAQGPEAFF
v_gene: TRBV5-1; j_gene: TRBJ1-5; d_gene: .; CDR3aa: CASSLDGEINQPQHF
v_gene: TRBV5-1; j_gene: TRBJ1-1; d_gene: .; CDR3aa: CASSLVGGNTEAFF
v_gene: TRBV7-2; j_gene: TRBJ2-5; d_gene: .; CDR3aa: CASSLNPGETQYF
v_gene: TRBV6-5; j_gene: TRBJ2-1; d_gene: TRBD2; CDR3aa: CASSPPGLQYNEQFF
v_gene: TRBV5-1; j_gene: TRBJ2-3; d_gene: .; CDR3aa: CASSFDSTRTDTQYF
v_gene: TRBV12-3/TRBV12-4; j_gene: TRBJ1-6; d_gene: .; CDR3aa: CASTRGGASTNSPLHF
v_gene: TRBV19; j_gene: TRBJ1-3; d_gene: .; CDR3aa: CASGDGPSNTIYF
v_gene: TRBV6-5; j_gene: TRBJ2-5; d_gene: .; CDR3aa: CASSYSGGAQYF
v_gene: TRBV7-6; j_gene: TRBJ1-3; d_gene: .; CDR3aa: CASSLAVAQGGTGNTIYF
v_gene: TRBV4-1; j_gene: TRBJ2-1; d_gene: TRBD2; CDR3aa: CANSLYGTSGDEQFF
v_gene: TRBV3-1; j_gene: TRBJ2-1; d_gene: .; CDR3aa: CASTRGRYNEQFF
v_gene: TRBV5-1; j_gene: TRBJ2-2; d_gene: TRBD1; CDR3aa: CASSLSQGAGELFF
v_gene: TRBV3-1; j_gene: TRBJ2-7; d_gene: .; CDR3aa: CATEGVNEQYF
v_gene: TRBV6-6; j_gene: TRBJ1-1; d_gene: TRBD1; CDR3aa: CASSNRGFEAFF
v_gene: TRBV5-1; j_gene: TRBJ2-7; d_gene: .; CDR3aa: CASSFQDNSYERYF
v_gene: TRBV6-1; j_gene: TRBJ2-7; d_gene: TRBD1; CDR3aa: CASSDRGQGPAYEQYF
v_gene: TRBV7-2; j_gene: TRBJ2-5; d_gene: TRBD2; CDR3aa: CASSLGRLAGKNQYF
v_gene: TRBV7-2; j_gene: TRBJ2-1; d_gene: .; CDR3aa: CASSLEGTGTYNEQFF
v_gene: TRBV7-9; j_gene: TRBJ2-3; d_gene: TRBD2; CDR3aa: CASSALGGVQRYF
v_gene: TRBV5-1; j_gene: TRBJ2-5; d_gene: .; CDR3aa: CASSLIAGETQYF